This entry features one T cell receptor (beta chain) sequence. Source study methods: It was from reference gene primer amplification that nucleated cell counts were estimated. Only in-frame clones appear in the TCRdb table, and some are missing; sequencing was by immunoSEQ multiplex PCR. D and trimming come from the DNA, and the V and J calls and clone size come from that table. The data contain 45,000 to 60,000 clones, roughly 86% of them singletons. This entry belongs to a study of blood T cell repertoires in COVID-19. Study in general: Sites across the United States, Italy and Spain contributed samples from acute and convalescent COVID-19. Nucleic acid was either cDNA or gDNA, and it came from T cells, B-cell-depleted T cells, or PBMCs.

The CDR3 is 15 amino acids. From germline, CDR1 is MNHEY and CDR2 SVGAGI. Unmatched junction bases numbered 5, after V lost 2 bases and J lost 2 bases. The receptor comes from an older man with active COVID-19. The V gene is TRBV6-5, the J gene TRBJ2-5; 7 nucleotides match TRBD2. Sequencing was carried out using peripheral blood. The CDR3, as DNA: TGTGCCAGCAGTTACGGGGGACTACTTCAAGAGACCCAGTACTTC. Residues: CASSYGGLLQETQYF.